This T cell receptor beta chain was found in a study of blood T cell repertoires in COVID-19. Overall study: From T cells, B-cell-depleted T cells, or PBMCs came the material, which was cDNA or gDNA.

Libraries were prepared by immunoSEQ multiplex PCR; TCRdb keeps only in-frame clonotypes and omits some of them. The profile shows about 54,000 clones, around 93% of them singletons. The V end was cut by 3 bases, the J end by 4 bases, with 13 bases between. CDR3 length: 15 amino acids. Germline lookup yields CDR1 MNHGY and CDR2 SVAAGI. The sample comprised peripheral blood. The clonotype originates from a woman between 55 and 75 years old with active or convalescent COVID-19. The gene calls are TRBV6-9 and TRBJ1-5, with a tentative D call TRBD1 (6 bases). CDR3 bases: TGTGCCAGCAGTTACGAGGACAGCCCTAATCAGCCCCAGCATTTT. It yields the protein CASSYEDSPNQPQHF.